The 7 T cell receptor beta chains below were found in one sample sequenced in a study of identifying expanded T cells in peripheral blood. Generated by immunoSEQ multiplex PCR, the TCRdb table keeps only in-frame clones and is missing some. The table lists about 130,000 clones, roughly 90% of them singletons. The material sequenced was blood. These receptors were taken from a person between 18 and 75 years old in good health.

This chain connects TRBV4-1 to TRBJ2-7; 8 positions match TRBD2. Trimming cost V 1 base and J 0 bases; bases outside gene matches: 17. Germline values: CDR1 MGHRA, CDR2 YSYEKL. This CDR3 has 20 residues. CDR3 sequence reads: CASSQGPMGGRPTFSYEQYF. CDR3 nucleotides: TGCGCCAGCAGCCAAGGGCCCATGGGCGGGAGGCCAACATTCTCCTACGAGCAGTACTTC.

V and J are TRBV7-9 and TRBJ1-3; 12 nucleotides line up with TRBD1. Germline assignment: CDR1 SEHNR and CDR2 FQNEAQ (reference sequence). The CDR3 is made up of 15 amino acids. Trimming removed 5 bases from V and 6 bases from J; junction bases left unmatched: 5. The CDR3 nucleotides read TGTGCCAGCAGCCCACCGGGACAGGGGGCAAACACCATATATTTT. Its protein is CASSPPGQGANTIYF.

The chain recombines TRBV5-1 with TRBJ1-2, with a weak D call TRBD1 (6 bases). Per germline, CDR1 SGHRS and CDR2 YFSETQ. CDR3 length: 13 amino acids. Trimming took 0 bases from V and 4 from J, leaving 7 bases between them. The CDR3 sequence: CASSLEQGYGYTF. DNA of the CDR3: TGCGCCAGCAGCTTGGAACAGGGCTATGGCTACACCTTC.

The chain links TRBV4-3 to TRBJ1-4; 8 bases map to TRBD1. Per germline, CDR1 LGHNA and CDR2 YSLEER. This CDR3 has 20 amino acids. V was pared by 4 bases and J by 3 bases, with 19 bases of the junction left unmatched. The CDR3 DNA reads as TGCGCCAGCAGCCGAGAACGATTAGTCAGGGGGCAATCGTCTAATGAAAAACTGTTTTTT. It specifies CASSRERLVRGQSSNEKLFF.

This clone showed up just a few times. The rearrangement uses TRBV7-6 and TRBJ2-5; possibly TRBD2 for D (6 bases). The CDR3 length is 14 residues. Trimming pared 5 bases from V and 2 bases from J, leaving 12 bases between. Germline loops: CDR1 SGHVS, CDR2 FNYEAQ. CDR3 loop: CASSRTNLQETQYF. The CDR3 region has the DNA TGTGCCAGCAGCCGGACTAACCTTCAAGAGACCCAGTACTTC. The complete variable domain, with remaining parts taken from reference TRBV7-6 and TRBJ2-5, reads GAGVSQSPRYKVTKRGQDVALRCDPISGHVSLYWYRQALGQGPEFLTYFNYEAQQDKSGLPNDRFSAERPEGSISTLTIQRTEQRDSAMYRCASSRTNLQETQYFGPGTRLLVL.

CDR3 DNA: TGCGCCAGCAGCACGGACAGCTTTAATGAAAAACTGTTTTTT. Translating it yields CASSTDSFNEKLFF. This sequence joins TRBV5-1 and TRBJ1-4; D perhaps matches TRBD1 (6 bases). Trimming took 4 bases from V and 4 from J, leaving 11 bases between them. The germline V gene encodes CDR1 SGHRS and CDR2 YFSETQ. This CDR3 contains 14 residues.

This sequence joins TRBV4-1 and TRBJ2-7, with a weak D call TRBD1 (7 bases). CDR3 length: 15 amino acids. Trimming cost V 6 bases and J 3 bases, with 18 bases left between them. Germline V gene sequence: CDR1 MGHRA, CDR2 YSYEKL. Here the CDR3 reads CASSLGAGQHYEQYF. The CDR3 DNA follows: TGCGCCAGCAGTCTCGGGGCGGGACAGCACTACGAGCAGTACTTC.